Detailed here is one TCR beta chain. Germline is not matched at one junction end, which may reflect a read error. The CDR3 end lies 3 residues beyond the end of the read and is filled in from the germline J gene. Generated by immunoSEQ multiplex PCR, the TCRdb table keeps only in-frame clones and is missing some. Its clone listing holds around 30,000 clones. This sample was taken from a study of T cells in women clearing cervical HPV infection. The CDR3 loop spans 13 amino acids. Germline-derived CDR1 and CDR2 are SNHLY and FYNNEI. The sample taken for sequencing was blood buffy coat. This TCR was sampled from a woman between 18 and 70 years old with a cervical HPV16 infection that either progressed to CIN3+ or cleared (not recorded which). The genes are TRBV2 and TRBJ1-6; 8 positions agree with TRBD1. The DNA read from the CDR3 is TGTGCCAGCGGTGACAGGGGAAATTCACCC. This codes for CASGDRGNSP. The entire CDR3 is CASGDRGNSPLHF.